This TCR beta chain was recorded in a study of T cells in Graves' hyperthyroidism and ophthalmopathy. RNA transcripts were the template for amplifying TCR beta CDR3 regions. First-round RT-PCR of the TCR CDR3 relied on the HTBI primer set. Each CDR3 protein is one row after TCRdb ran MiXCR on the multiplex PCR reads. The sample yields more than 500,000 distinct CDR3 sequences, around 16% seen once. The CDR3 is made up of 15 amino acids. The ends were cut back, 1 base at V and 3 bases at J, with 12 bases in the middle. Germline assignment: CDR1 KGHSH and CDR2 LQKENI. This clonotype was obtained from a young woman with Graves' ophthalmopathy. The rearrangement links TRBV18 to TRBJ1-2, with a weak D call TRBD1 (6 bases). The sample consisted of blood. The CDR3 reads CASSPLMRQDYGYTF. The CDR3 DNA is TGTGCCAGCTCACCACTTATGAGACAGGACTATGGCTACACCTTC.